The 12 T cell receptor beta chains below were found in one sample sequenced in a study of T cells in localized non-small cell lung cancer. Profiled with immunoSEQ multiplex PCR; TCRdb holds only in-frame clones, not every one. The sample has approximately 2,500 clones, around two fifths seen once. The specimen was lung tumor tissue, collected before any cancer treatment. These receptors came from a male donor older than 55 with stage I squamous cell lung carcinoma.

This clone has just a few counts. The J gene is TRBJ2-3, the V gene TRBV6-8; D remains unclear. V was clipped by 2 bases and J by 2 bases, with 14 bases between them. CDR1 and CDR2 from the germline V gene are MNHGY and SAAAGT. The CDR3 totals 16 residues. CDR3 coding DNA: TGTGCCAGCAGTTACCGACGTTCAGGATCCACAGATACGCAGTATTTT. Translating gives CASSYRRSGSTDTQYF.

In this sample, this clone is medium-sized. V is TRBV6-8 and J is TRBJ1-6; possible D gene TRBD1, 5 bases. Deletions cut 4 bases from V and 0 bases from J, with 16 bases between. Germline V lookup: CDR1 MNHGY, CDR2 SAAAGT. The CDR3 totals 18 residues. The CDR3 reads CASSWRGSTRSYNSPLHF. CDR3 sequence (DNA): TGTGCCAGCAGTTGGCGGGGGTCCACACGCTCCTATAATTCACCCCTCCACTTT.

In this sample, this clone turned up once. J is TRBJ2-2 and V is TRBV19; D is unresolved. This CDR3 comprises 14 residues. The germline gives CDR1 LNHDA, CDR2 SQIVND (reference sequence). V gave up 5 bases and J gave up 4 bases, with 11 bases separating them. The CDR3 bases are TGTGCCAGTAGTCGCTTGGGGATCACCGGGGAGCTGTTTTTT. This encodes CASSRLGITGELFF. Full variable domain (rest looked up from reference TRBV19 and TRBJ2-2): DGGITQSPKYLFRKEGQNVTLSCEQNLNHDAMYWYRQDPGQGLRLIYYSQIVNDFQKGDIAEGYSVSREKKESFPLTVTSAQKNPTAFYLCASSRLGITGELFFGEGSRLTVL.

This clone occurred once. The V and J genes are TRBV14 and TRBJ2-5; D is undetermined. V was clipped by 0 bases and J by 6 bases, with 5 bases between them. Germline V gene lookup returns CDR1 SGHDN and CDR2 FVKESK. The CDR3 has 12 amino acids. The CDR3 coding sequence is TGTGCCAGCAGCCAAGATCGGAAGACCCAGTACTTC. Its protein product is CASSQDRKTQYF.

The chain is built from TRBV7-4 and TRBJ2-2; D uncertain. The V and J ends lost 5 bases and 1 base respectively, with 8 bases between them. The CDR3 runs 14 residues. Germline CDR1 SGHVT, CDR2 SQSDAQ. The CDR3 sequence is CASSTDGNTGELFF. Written as DNA, the CDR3 is TGTGCCAGCAGCACCGACGGGAACACCGGGGAGCTGTTTTTT.

This clone was observed a few times. The read gets to within 1 residue of the CDR3 end, and the germline J gene fills in the rest. The rearrangement links TRBV6-1 to TRBJ2-1; no clear D. The germline V gene encodes CDR1 MNHNS and CDR2 SASEGT. V was cut by 1 base and J by 3 bases, with 16 bases left in between. This CDR3 contains 17 residues. CDR3: CASSEGAGRTLYNEQFF. CDR3 DNA (partial): TGTGCCAGCAGTGAAGGTGCTGGCCGAACCCTCTACAATGAGCAGTTC.

The V call is TRBV18, the J call TRBJ2-1, with 11 bases aligning to TRBD2. Germline V gene lookup returns CDR1 KGHSH and CDR2 LQKENI. The V gene end was trimmed by 3 bases and the J gene end by 7 bases; junction bases not matched to a gene: 5. The CDR3 loop spans 15 amino acids. This CDR3 is CASSPLAGGPNEQFF. CDR3 sequence (DNA): TGTGCCAGCTCACCGCTAGCGGGGGGCCCGAATGAGCAGTTCTTC.

In its sample, this clone is large. This sequence joins TRBV5-1 and TRBJ1-4; D unclear. This CDR3 is built from 15 residues. Germline CDR1 and CDR2: SGHRS and YFSETQ. The V end lost 0 bases, the J end lost 8 bases, and 14 bases lay between the germline ends. CDR3 DNA sequence: TGCGCCAGCAGCTTGGCCGGGGAGGGAAGGGAAAAACTGTTTTTT. Translated: CASSLAGEGREKLFF.

The V gene is TRBV30, the J gene TRBJ1-6, with D maybe TRBD1 (6 bases). The V end lost 3 bases, the J end lost 4 bases, and 22 bases lay between the germline ends. CDR3 length equals 18 residues. Germline V gene sequence: CDR1 GTSNPN, CDR2 SVGIG (reference sequence). In DNA form, the CDR3 reads TGTGCCTGGAGGGCTTCCTCAGGGGTAAAGGAGTATAATTCACCCCTCCACTTT. Translated, it gives CAWRASSGVKEYNSPLHF.

The chain employs TRBV19 and TRBJ1-1; D not resolved. V was pared by 3 bases and J by 11 bases, with 10 bases between. The CDR3 has 11 amino acids. CDR1 is LNHDA, CDR2 SQIVND, per germline (reference sequence). The CDR3 here is CASSISTRAFF. Written as DNA, the CDR3 is TGTGCCAGTAGTATTTCGACCCGGGCTTTCTTT.

This clone was counted only a few times. CDR3 bases: TGTGCCAGTAGCCCTTCGGGGGTCAACTATGGCTACACCTTC. Its translation is CASSPSGVNYGYTF. J is TRBJ1-2 and V is TRBV19; a possible D gene is TRBD1 (5 bases). CDR1 is LNHDA and CDR2 is SQIVND in the germline V gene (reference sequence). CDR3 length: 14 residues. Trimming removed 6 bases at V and 2 bases at J, with 13 bases between.

V and J are TRBV5-1 and TRBJ1-6; D is perhaps TRBD1 (5 bases). Between the trimmed V and J ends, which lost 4 bases and 10 bases, there was a span of 15 bases. This CDR3 has 14 residues. CDR1 and CDR2 (germline): SGHRS, YFSETQ. The DNA for the CDR3 is TGCGCCAGCAGCCGGGAACAGGAGCTCTCACCCCTCCACTTT. Encoded protein: CASSREQELSPLHF.